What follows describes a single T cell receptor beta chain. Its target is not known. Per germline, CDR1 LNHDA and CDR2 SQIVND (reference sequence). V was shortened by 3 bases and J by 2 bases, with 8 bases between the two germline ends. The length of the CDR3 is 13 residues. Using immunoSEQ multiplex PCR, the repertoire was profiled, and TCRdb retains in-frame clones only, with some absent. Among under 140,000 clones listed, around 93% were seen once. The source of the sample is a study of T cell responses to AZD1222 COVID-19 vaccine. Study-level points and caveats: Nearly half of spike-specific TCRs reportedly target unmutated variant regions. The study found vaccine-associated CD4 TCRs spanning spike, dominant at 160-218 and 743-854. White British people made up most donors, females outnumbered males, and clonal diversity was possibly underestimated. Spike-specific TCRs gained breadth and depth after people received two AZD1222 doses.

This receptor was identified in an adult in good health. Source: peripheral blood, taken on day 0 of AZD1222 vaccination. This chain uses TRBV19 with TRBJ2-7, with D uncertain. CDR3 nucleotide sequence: TGTGCCAGTAGTATTGGTTCGGCCTACGAGCAGTACTTC. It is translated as CASSIGSAYEQYF.